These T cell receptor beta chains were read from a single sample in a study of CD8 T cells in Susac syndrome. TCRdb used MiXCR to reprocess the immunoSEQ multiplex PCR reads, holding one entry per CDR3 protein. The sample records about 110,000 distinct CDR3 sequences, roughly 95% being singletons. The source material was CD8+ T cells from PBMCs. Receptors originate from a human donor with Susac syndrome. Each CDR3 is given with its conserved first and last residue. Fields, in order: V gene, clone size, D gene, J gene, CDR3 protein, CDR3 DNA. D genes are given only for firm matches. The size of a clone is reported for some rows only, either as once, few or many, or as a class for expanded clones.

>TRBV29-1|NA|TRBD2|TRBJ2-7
CSVPGRDTYEQYF
TGCAGCGTCCCCGGGAGGGACACTTACGAGCAGTACTTC
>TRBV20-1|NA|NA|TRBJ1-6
CSAREGRPLHF
TGCAGTGCTAGAGAGGGGAGGCCCCTCCACTTT
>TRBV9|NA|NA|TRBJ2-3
CASSVILTDTQYF
TGTGCCAGCAGCGTGATCCTCACAGATACGCAGTATTTT
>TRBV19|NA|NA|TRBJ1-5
CAGGDSNQPQHF
TGTGCCGGAGGGGATAGCAATCAGCCCCAGCATTTT
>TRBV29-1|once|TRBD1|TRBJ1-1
CSVDPGTGSTEAFF
TGCAGCGTTGATCCCGGGACAGGGTCGACTGAAGCTTTCTTT
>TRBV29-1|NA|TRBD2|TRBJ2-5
CSVDYPPAGGLETQYF
TGCAGCGTTGACTACCCCCCAGCGGGGGGTTTGGAGACCCAGTACTTC
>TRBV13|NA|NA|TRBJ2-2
CASSLGPIRTGELFF
TGTGCCAGCAGCTTAGGTCCGATACGGACCGGGGAGCTGTTTTTT
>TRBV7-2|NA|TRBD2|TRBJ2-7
CASSSLYGRGYEQYF
TGTGCCAGCAGCTCCCTCTATGGGCGGGGGTACGAGCAGTACTTC
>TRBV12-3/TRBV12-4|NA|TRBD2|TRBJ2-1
CASSQSRRTSRGEQFF
TGTGCCAGCAGTCAGTCCCGGCGGACTAGCAGAGGTGAGCAGTTCTTC
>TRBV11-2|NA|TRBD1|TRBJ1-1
CASSLLPGQGALGTEAFF
TGTGCCAGCAGCTTACTCCCCGGACAGGGGGCCTTGGGCACTGAAGCTTTCTTT
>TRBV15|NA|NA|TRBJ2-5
CATSILAHQETQYF
TGTGCCACCAGCATTCTAGCACACCAAGAGACCCAGTACTTC
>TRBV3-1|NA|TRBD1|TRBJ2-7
CASSQVTIGQGEQYF
TGTGCCAGCAGCCAAGTAACTATTGGACAGGGCGAGCAGTACTTC
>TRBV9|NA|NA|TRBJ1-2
CASSVADTNYGYTF
TGTGCCAGCAGCGTAGCGGATACTAACTATGGCTACACCTTC
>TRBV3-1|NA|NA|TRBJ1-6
CASSPRDGGNSPLHF
TGTGCCAGCAGCCCGCGGGACGGCGGGAATTCACCCCTCCACTTT
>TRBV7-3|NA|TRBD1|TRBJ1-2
CASSPYDYRGRGDYGYTF
TGTGCCAGCAGCCCGTACGATTACAGGGGGCGCGGGGACTATGGCTACACCTTC
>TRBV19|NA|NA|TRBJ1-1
CASSIENTEAFF
TGTGCCAGTAGTATCGAGAACACTGAAGCTTTCTTT
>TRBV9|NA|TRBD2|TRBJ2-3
CASSVGSSGGLTDTQYF
TGTGCCAGCAGCGTAGGATCTAGCGGGGGCCTCACAGATACGCAGTATTTT
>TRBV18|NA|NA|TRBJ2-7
CASSPPSQDEQYF
TGTGCCAGCTCACCACCTTCACAGGACGAGCAGTACTTC
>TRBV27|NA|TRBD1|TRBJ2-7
CASSLFQGAWEQYF
TGTGCCAGCAGTTTATTTCAGGGGGCGTGGGAGCAGTACTTC